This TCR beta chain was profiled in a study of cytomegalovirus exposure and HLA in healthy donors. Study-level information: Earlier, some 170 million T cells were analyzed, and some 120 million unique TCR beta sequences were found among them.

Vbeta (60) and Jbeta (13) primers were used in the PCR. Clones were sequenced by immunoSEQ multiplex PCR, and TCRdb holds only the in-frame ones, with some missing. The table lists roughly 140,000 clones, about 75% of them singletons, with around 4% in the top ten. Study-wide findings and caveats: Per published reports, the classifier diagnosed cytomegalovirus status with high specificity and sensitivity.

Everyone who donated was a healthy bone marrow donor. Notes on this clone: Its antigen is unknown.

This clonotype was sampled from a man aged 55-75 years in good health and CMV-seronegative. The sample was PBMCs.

DNA for the CDR3: TGTGCCAGCCGGGGAGACAGGGGATCCGAAGCTTTCTTT. As protein: CASRGDRGSEAFF. J is TRBJ1-1 and V is TRBV5-4; TRBD1 matches at 8 bases. This CDR3 has 13 residues. From germline, CDR1 is SGHNT and CDR2 YYREEE (reference sequence). Losses at the gene ends were 7 bases for V and 8 bases for J; bases not matched to a gene: 10. Combining the CDR3 with reference TRBV5-4 and TRBJ1-1 gives the whole variable domain ETGVTQSPTHLIKTRGQQVTLRCSSQSGHNTVSWYQQALGQGPQFIFQYYREEENGRGNFPPRFSGLQFPNYSSELNVNALELDDSALYLCASRGDRGSEAFFGQGTRLTVV.